The next 18 T cell receptor beta chains were all read from a single sample in a study of cytomegalovirus exposure and HLA in healthy donors. This table comes from immunoSEQ multiplex PCR, and its TCRdb copy is limited to in-frame clones, with some not included. Of 110,000 to 150,000 clones in the sample, around 88% were seen once. The sequenced material came from PBMCs. The receptors here all came from a woman aged 18-35 years in good health and CMV-seropositive.

The chain carries TRBV10-3 and TRBJ2-3; D possibly corresponds to TRBD2 (7 bases). The CDR3 is 12 residues long. Deletions cut 6 bases from V and 5 bases from J, with 9 bases between. Germline-derived CDR1 and CDR2 are ENHRY and SYGVKD. CDR3 sequence (DNA): TGTGCCATCAGGGGGGGGCAAGATACGCAGTATTTT. Translating it yields CAIRGGQDTQYF.

The chain employs TRBV28 and TRBJ2-7, with 11 bases fitting TRBD2. The V and J ends lost 4 bases and 0 bases, in that order; junction bases with no gene match: 5. The CDR3 loop spans 16 amino acids. In germline, CDR1 is MDHEN, CDR2 SYDVKM. The CDR3 DNA sequence: TGTGCCAGCAGTTCCCCCGGGACTAGCGGCTCCTACGAGCAGTACTTC. Translating it yields CASSSPGTSGSYEQYF.

The J gene is TRBJ2-1, the V gene TRBV7-6, with 13 bases fitting TRBD2. V shed 5 bases and J 7 bases; nucleotides not matched to a gene: 2. Germline V lookup: CDR1 SGHVS, CDR2 FNYEAQ. The CDR3 sequence is 14 residues long. The CDR3 DNA reads as TGTGCCAGCAGCCGGACTAGCGGGAGAAATGAGCAGTTCTTC. Its protein product is CASSRTSGRNEQFF.

The chain is built from TRBV5-6 and TRBJ1-4, with D perhaps matching TRBD1 (5 bases). CDR3 size: 15 residues. The V gene's germline CDR1 is SGHDT and CDR2 YYEEEE. Trimming left V 3 bases short and J 0 bases short, with 9 bases between. The CDR3 loop reads CASSSKTATNEKLFF. For the CDR3, the DNA is TGTGCCAGCAGCTCTAAGACAGCAACTAATGAAAAACTGTTTTTT.

This chain uses TRBV11-2 with TRBJ2-1, with D possibly matching TRBD2 (7 bases). V lost 5 bases, J lost 9 bases, and 14 bases lay in between. CDR1 and CDR2 from the germline V gene are SGHAT and FQNNGV. CDR3 length: 13 amino acids. The CDR3, as DNA: TGTGCCAGCAGCCCCCGAGGGGGGGTTGAGCAGTTCTTC. Protein product: CASSPRGGVEQFF.

The chain is built from TRBV19 and TRBJ2-7; 10 bases agree with TRBD2. The CDR3 spans 15 residues. Trimming cost V 3 bases and J 4 bases; bases outside gene matches: 6. In germline, CDR1 is LNHDA, CDR2 SQIVND (reference sequence). The CDR3 loop reads CASSISGRAGYEQYF. CDR3 nucleotides: TGTGCCAGTAGTATCAGCGGGAGGGCCGGATACGAGCAGTACTTC.

In nucleotides, the CDR3 is TGTGCCAGCAGAACTAGCGGTAGCACAGATACGCAGTATTTT. Protein product: CASRTSGSTDTQYF. The J gene is TRBJ2-3, the V gene TRBV2, with 8 positions matching TRBD2. In germline, CDR1 is SNHLY, CDR2 FYNNEI. The CDR3 runs 14 residues. V trimming: 6 bases; J trimming: 0 bases; junction bases outside the gene matches: 2.

The rearrangement uses TRBV28 and TRBJ1-1; 8 bases are shared with TRBD1. The CDR3 is 15 residues long. V shed 4 bases, J shed 4 bases, and the junction held 8 bases outside the gene matches. CDR1 and CDR2 (germline): MDHEN, SYDVKM. Here the CDR3 reads CASSYWTGLGTEAFF. CDR3 in DNA: TGTGCCAGCAGTTACTGGACAGGGCTTGGCACTGAAGCTTTCTTT.

The chain employs TRBV5-6 and TRBJ1-2; TRBD1 matches 7 bases. The length of the CDR3 is 16 residues. V trimming: 0 bases; J trimming: 4 bases; junction bases outside the gene matches: 9. Germline values: CDR1 SGHDT, CDR2 YYEEEE. The CDR3 region is CASSLERDRLFYGYTF. The CDR3 DNA reads TGTGCCAGCAGCTTGGAACGGGACAGACTGTTCTATGGCTACACCTTC.

This clone was seen more than once but under ten times. The chain has TRBV28 and TRBJ1-2, with 8 positions matching TRBD1. V trimming: 5 bases; J trimming: 1 base; junction bases outside the gene matches: 6. This CDR3 has 15 amino acids. Germline V gene data show CDR1 as MDHEN and CDR2 as SYDVKM. The CDR3 nucleotides read TGTGCCAGCAGTCCTCCGGGACAGGTTAACTATGGCTACACCTTC. It encodes CASSPPGQVNYGYTF.

The chain is built from TRBV5-6 and TRBJ1-4; D perhaps matches TRBD1 (6 bases). Trimming pared 6 bases from V and 8 bases from J, leaving 17 bases between. Germline CDR1 and CDR2: SGHDT and YYEEEE. There are 14 residues in the CDR3. This chain's CDR3 is CASILQGNSEKLFF. The DNA for the CDR3 is TGTGCCAGCATCCTACAGGGTAACAGCGAAAAACTGTTTTTT.

The chain carries TRBV30 and TRBJ2-1; 8 bases align to TRBD2. J was trimmed by 3 bases and V by 0 bases; bases with no gene match: 10. This CDR3 spans 17 amino acids. The germline V gene encodes CDR1 GTSNPN and CDR2 SVGIG (reference sequence). The CDR3, as DNA: TGTGCCTGGAGTGTGCCCCTACATAGCGGGGTCTACAATGAGCAGTTCTTC. It is translated as CAWSVPLHSGVYNEQFF.

The chain employs TRBV6-1 and TRBJ2-4; 10 positions match TRBD1. V was pared by 2 bases and J by 1 base, with 5 bases of the junction left unmatched. CDR3 length: 17 residues. Looked up from germline, CDR1 is MNHNS and CDR2 is SASEGT. The CDR3 coding sequence is TGTGCCAGCAGTGAATGGGGGGGACAGGGGGCCAAAAACATTCAGTACTTC. This translates into CASSEWGGQGAKNIQYF.

The chain has TRBV2 and TRBJ2-3; 7 bases are shared with TRBD1. J lost 0 bases, V lost 11 bases, and 5 bases had no gene match. The CDR3 is 13 residues long. Germline CDR1 reads SNHLY; CDR2 reads FYNNEI. The CDR3, as DNA: TGTGCCGTCGGGACAGCAAGCACAGATACGCAGTATTTT. Amino acid sequence: CAVGTASTDTQYF.

This clone was seen a few times. The chain links TRBV5-4 to TRBJ2-5, with D unresolved. The CDR3 runs 12 residues. Germline CDR1 reads SGHNT; CDR2 reads YYREEE (reference sequence). V was cut by 2 bases and J by 2 bases, with 4 bases left in between. CDR3 loop: CASSLHQETQYF. DNA for the CDR3: TGTGCCAGCAGCTTACATCAAGAGACCCAGTACTTC.

V and J are TRBV5-1 and TRBJ2-7, with 7 bases matching TRBD1. CDR3 size: 14 residues. Germline loops: CDR1 SGHRS, CDR2 YFSETQ. V trimming: 5 bases; J trimming: 2 bases; junction bases outside the gene matches: 7. The CDR3 spells CASRGTVTTYEQYF. The DNA of the CDR3 is TGCGCCAGCAGGGGGACAGTGACAACCTACGAGCAGTACTTC.

The chain joins TRBV28 to TRBJ1-2; 9 positions match TRBD1. The CDR3 runs to 12 residues. Germline loops: CDR1 MDHEN, CDR2 SYDVKM. V shed 8 bases and J 5 bases; nucleotides not matched to a gene: 3. The CDR3 nucleotides read TGTGCCAGCCGGGACAGGGTTTATGGCTACACCTTC. It is translated as CASRDRVYGYTF.

The chain recombines TRBV5-5 with TRBJ2-7, with 9 nucleotides matching TRBD2. J was trimmed by 3 bases and V by 4 bases; bases with no gene match: 11. From germline, CDR1 is SGHKS and CDR2 YYEKEE (reference sequence). The CDR3 loop spans 16 amino acids. The CDR3 protein is CASSPFAGTSNYEQYF. CDR3 DNA: TGTGCCAGCAGCCCCTTCGCCGGGACTAGCAACTACGAGCAGTACTTC.